Here is one TCR beta chain with its context. What it recognizes is unknown. Here immunoSEQ multiplex PCR was the method, and the copy in TCRdb shows in-frame clones only, minus some. The sample comprises 100,000 to 150,000 clones, under 95% of which are singletons, and under 1.2% rests with the top ten. Second-dose timings of about 4 or about 12 weeks were pooled. The data originate from a study of T cell responses to AZD1222 COVID-19 vaccine. Overall study findings and caveats: Clonal diversity was possibly underestimated, and the donors were mostly white British, with more females.

The J segment lost 3 bases and the V segment lost 3 bases, leaving 10 bases of the junction unmatched. Germline V gene data show CDR1 as SGDLS and CDR2 as YYNGEE. The CDR3 covers 16 residues. Sequencing used peripheral blood, obtained 28 days after the second AZD1222 dose. The clonotype comes from an adult who received the AZD1222 COVID-19 vaccine. The chain uses TRBV9 and TRBJ2-3; 7 positions match TRBD1. CDR3 region: CASSATGTAVTDTQYF. Here the CDR3 DNA reads TGTGCCAGCAGCGCGACCGGGACAGCGGTTACAGATACGCAGTATTTT.